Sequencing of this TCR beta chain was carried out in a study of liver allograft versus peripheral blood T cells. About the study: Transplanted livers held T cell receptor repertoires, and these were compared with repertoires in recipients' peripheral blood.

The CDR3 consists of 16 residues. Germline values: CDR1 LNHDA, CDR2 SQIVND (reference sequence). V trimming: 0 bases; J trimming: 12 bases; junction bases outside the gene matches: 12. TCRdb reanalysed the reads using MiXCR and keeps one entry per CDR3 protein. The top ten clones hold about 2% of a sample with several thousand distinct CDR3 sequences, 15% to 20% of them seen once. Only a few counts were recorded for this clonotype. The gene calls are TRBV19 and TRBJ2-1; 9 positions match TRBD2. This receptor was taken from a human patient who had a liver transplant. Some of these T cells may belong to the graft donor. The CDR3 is CASSIEGAGGPQSQFF. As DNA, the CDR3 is TGTGCCAGTAGTATAGAGGGGGCGGGGGGGCCGCAATCGCAGTTCTTC.